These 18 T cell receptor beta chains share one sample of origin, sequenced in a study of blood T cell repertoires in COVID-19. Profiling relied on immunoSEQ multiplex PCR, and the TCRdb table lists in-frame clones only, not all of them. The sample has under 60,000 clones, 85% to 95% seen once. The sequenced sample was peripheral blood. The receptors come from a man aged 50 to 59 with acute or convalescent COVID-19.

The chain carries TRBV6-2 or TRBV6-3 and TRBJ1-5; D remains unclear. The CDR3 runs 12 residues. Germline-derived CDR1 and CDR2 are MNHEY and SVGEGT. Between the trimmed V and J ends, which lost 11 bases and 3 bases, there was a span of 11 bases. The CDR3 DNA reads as TGTGCCCGAAGCCCTCACAATCAGCCCCAGCATTTT. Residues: CARSPHNQPQHF.

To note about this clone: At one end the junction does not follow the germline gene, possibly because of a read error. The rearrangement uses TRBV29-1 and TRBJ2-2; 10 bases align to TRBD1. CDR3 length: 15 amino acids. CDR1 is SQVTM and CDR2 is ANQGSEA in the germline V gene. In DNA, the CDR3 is TGCAGCGTTGACCCCCGGGACAGGGGATCCCGGGGAGCTGTTTTT. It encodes CSVDPRDRGSRGAVF.

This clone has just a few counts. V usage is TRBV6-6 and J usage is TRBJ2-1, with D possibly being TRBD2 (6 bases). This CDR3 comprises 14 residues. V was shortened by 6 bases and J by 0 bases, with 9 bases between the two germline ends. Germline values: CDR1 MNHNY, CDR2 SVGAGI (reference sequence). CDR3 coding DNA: TGTGCCAGCAGAGCGGGTCGCTCCTACAATGAGCAGTTCTTC. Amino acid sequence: CASRAGRSYNEQFF.

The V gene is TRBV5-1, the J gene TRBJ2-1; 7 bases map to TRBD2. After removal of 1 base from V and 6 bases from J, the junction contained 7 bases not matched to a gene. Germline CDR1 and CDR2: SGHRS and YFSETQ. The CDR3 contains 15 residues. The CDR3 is CASSLWAGELNEQFF. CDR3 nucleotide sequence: TGCGCCAGCAGCTTGTGGGCGGGAGAGCTCAATGAGCAGTTCTTC.

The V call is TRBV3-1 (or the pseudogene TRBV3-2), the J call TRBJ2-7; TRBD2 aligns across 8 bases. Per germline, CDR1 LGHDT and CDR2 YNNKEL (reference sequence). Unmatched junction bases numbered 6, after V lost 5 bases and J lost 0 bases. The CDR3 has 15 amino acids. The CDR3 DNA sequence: TGTGCCAGCAGCAAGAGCGGGGGAAGCTCCTACGAGCAGTACTTC. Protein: CASSKSGGSSYEQYF.

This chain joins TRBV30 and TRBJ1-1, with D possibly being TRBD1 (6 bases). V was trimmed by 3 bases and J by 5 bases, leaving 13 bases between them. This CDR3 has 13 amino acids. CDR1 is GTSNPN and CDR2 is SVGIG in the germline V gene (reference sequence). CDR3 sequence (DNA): TGTGCCTGGAGCCCCGGCAGGGGAACTGAAGCTTTCTTT. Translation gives CAWSPGRGTEAFF.

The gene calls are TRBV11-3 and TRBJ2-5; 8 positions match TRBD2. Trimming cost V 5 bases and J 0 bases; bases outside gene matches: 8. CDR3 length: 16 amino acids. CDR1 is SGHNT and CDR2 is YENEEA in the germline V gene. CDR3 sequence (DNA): TGTGCCAGCAGCCCCATCGGGGGGGGTAACCAAGAGACCCAGTACTTC. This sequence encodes CASSPIGGGNQETQYF.

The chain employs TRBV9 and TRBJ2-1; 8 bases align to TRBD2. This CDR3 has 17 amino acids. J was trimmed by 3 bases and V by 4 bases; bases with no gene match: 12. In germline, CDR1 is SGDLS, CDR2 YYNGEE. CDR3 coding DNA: TGTGCCAGCAGCCTAAGCGGGAGCCCAGGCCTCTACAATGAGCAGTTCTTC. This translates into CASSLSGSPGLYNEQFF. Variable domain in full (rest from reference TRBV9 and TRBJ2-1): DSGVTQTPKHLITATGQRVTLRCSPRSGDLSVYWYQQSLDQGLQFLIQYYNGEERAKGNILERFSAQQFPDLHSELNLSSLELGDSALYFCASSLSGSPGLYNEQFFGPGTRLTVL.

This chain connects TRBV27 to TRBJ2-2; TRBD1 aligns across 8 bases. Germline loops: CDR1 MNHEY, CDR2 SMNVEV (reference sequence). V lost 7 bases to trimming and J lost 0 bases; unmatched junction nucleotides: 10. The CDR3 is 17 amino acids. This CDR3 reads CASTAGQVKANTGELFF. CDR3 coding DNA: TGTGCCAGCACCGCGGGACAGGTGAAAGCGAACACCGGGGAGCTGTTTTTT.

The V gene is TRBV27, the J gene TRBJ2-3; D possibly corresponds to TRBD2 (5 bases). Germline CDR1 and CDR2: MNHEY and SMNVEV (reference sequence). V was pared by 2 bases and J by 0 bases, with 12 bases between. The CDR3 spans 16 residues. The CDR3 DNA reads TGTGCCAGCAGTTTAGGGAGCGGAGTTAGCACAGATACGCAGTATTTT. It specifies CASSLGSGVSTDTQYF.

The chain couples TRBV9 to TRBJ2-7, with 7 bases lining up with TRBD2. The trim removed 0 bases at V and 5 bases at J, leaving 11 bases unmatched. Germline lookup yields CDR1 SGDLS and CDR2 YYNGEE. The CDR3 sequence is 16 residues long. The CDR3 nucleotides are TGTGCCAGCAGCGTAGTGTTTGGGCGGGAGACTAACGAGCAGTACTTC. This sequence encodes CASSVVFGRETNEQYF.

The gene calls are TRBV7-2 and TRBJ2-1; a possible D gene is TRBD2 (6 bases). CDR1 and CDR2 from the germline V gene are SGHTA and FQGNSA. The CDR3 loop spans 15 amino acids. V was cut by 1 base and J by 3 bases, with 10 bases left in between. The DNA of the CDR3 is TGTGCCAGCAGCTTAGACGGGAGTGGCTACAATGAGCAGTTCTTC. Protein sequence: CASSLDGSGYNEQFF.

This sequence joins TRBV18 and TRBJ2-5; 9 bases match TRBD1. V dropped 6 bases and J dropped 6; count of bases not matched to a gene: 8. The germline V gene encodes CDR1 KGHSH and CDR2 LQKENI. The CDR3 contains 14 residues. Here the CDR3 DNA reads TGTGCCAGCTCCGAACGACAGGGGGAACAGACCCAGTACTTC. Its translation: CASSERQGEQTQYF.

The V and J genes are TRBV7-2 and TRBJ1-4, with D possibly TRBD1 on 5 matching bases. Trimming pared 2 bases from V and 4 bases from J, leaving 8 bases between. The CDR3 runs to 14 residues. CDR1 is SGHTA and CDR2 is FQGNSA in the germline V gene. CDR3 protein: CASSLWQGNEKLFF. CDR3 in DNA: TGTGCCAGCAGCTTATGGCAGGGTAATGAAAAACTGTTTTTT.

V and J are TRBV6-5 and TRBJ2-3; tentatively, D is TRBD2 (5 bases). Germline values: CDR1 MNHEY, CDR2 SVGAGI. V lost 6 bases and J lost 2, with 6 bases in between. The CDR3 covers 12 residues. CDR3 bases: TGTGCCAGCAGGGACTCCACAGATACGCAGTATTTT. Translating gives CASRDSTDTQYF.

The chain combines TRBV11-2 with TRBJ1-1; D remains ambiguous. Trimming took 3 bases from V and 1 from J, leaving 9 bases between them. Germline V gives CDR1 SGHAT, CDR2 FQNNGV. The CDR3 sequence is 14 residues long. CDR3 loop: CASSFQVQNTEAFF. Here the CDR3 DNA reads TGTGCCAGCAGCTTTCAGGTGCAGAACACTGAAGCTTTCTTT. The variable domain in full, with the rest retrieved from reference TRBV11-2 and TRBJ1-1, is EAGVAQSPRYKIIEKRQSVAFWCNPISGHATLYWYQQILGQGPKLLIQFQNNGVVDDSQLPKDRFSAERLKGVDSTLKIQPAKLEDSAVYLCASSFQVQNTEAFFGQGTRLTVV.

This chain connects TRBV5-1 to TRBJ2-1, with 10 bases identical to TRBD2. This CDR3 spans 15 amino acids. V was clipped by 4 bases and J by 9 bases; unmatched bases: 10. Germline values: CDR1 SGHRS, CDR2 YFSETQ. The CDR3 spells CASSTSGNSWGEQFF. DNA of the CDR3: TGCGCCAGCAGCACTAGCGGGAACAGCTGGGGTGAGCAGTTCTTC.

Here the CDR3 reads CATSDPGTGRGDTQYF. The DNA for the CDR3 is TGTGCCACCAGTGACCCTGGGACAGGGAGGGGAGATACGCAGTATTTT. The gene calls are TRBV24-1 and TRBJ2-3; 9 bases match TRBD1. In germline, CDR1 is KGHDR, CDR2 SFDVKD. V gave up 4 bases and J gave up 5 bases; unmatched junction bases: 9. This CDR3 contains 16 residues.